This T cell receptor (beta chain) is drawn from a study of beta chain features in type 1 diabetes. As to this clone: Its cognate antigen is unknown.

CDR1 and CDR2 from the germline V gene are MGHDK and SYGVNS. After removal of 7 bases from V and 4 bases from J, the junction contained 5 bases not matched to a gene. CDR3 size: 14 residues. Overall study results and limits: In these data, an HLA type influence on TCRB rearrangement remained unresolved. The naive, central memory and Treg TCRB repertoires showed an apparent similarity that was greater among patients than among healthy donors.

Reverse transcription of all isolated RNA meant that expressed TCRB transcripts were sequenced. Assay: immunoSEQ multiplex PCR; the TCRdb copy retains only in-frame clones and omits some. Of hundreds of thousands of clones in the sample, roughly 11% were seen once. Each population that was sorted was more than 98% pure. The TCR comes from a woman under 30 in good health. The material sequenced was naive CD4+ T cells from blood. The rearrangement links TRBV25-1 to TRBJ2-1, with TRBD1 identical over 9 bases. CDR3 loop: CASKGQGMYNEQFF. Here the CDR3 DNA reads TGTGCCAGCAAGGGACAGGGTATGTACAATGAGCAGTTCTTC. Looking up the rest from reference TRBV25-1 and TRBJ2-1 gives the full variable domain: EADIYQTPRYLVIGTGKKITLECSQTMGHDKMYWYQQDPGMELHLIHYSYGVNSTEKGDLSSESTVSRIRTEHFPLTLESARPSHTSQYLCASKGQGMYNEQFFGPGTRLTVL.